This T cell receptor (beta chain) was recorded in a study of molecular identifiers for immune sequencing clone quantification. Each CDR3 protein gets one entry after TCRdb re-called the PCR reads with MiXCR. The sample includes approximately 320,000 distinct CDR3 sequences, 24% seen only once; the top ten take 0.7% to 0.95%. Sequencing was carried out using naive CD8+ T cells from blood, with Jurkat cell RNA spiked in. The sample's subset: FACS-sorted CD8+CD4-CCR7+CD45RA+ naive T cells. The origin of this receptor is a human donor in good health. Some libraries in this study had Jurkat cell RNA spiked in.

CDR3 sequence (DNA): TGTGCCAGCAGCAGACTTACAGGGACAGGCGAAGCTTTCTTT. Translated, it gives CASSRLTGTGEAFF. This chain connects TRBV7-9 to TRBJ1-1; 8 bases map to TRBD1. This CDR3 is built from 14 residues. J lost 8 bases, V lost 5 bases, and 10 bases had no gene match. Germline values: CDR1 SEHNR, CDR2 FQNEAQ (reference sequence).